Listed below are T cell receptor beta chains from one sample, sequenced in a study of siplizumab effects on memory and regulatory T cells. Repertoires were generated with immunoSEQ multiplex PCR, while TCRdb's copy carries only in-frame clones and drops some. The data hold about 91,000 clones, with roughly 96% observed a single time. The sequenced sample consisted of naive CD4+ T cells sorted from blood. These receptors originate from a human donor in good health. The CDR3 runs from the conserved cysteine through the conserved F or W. The D gene is left open where the match is weak. Some rows have no size entry. The others give once, few or many, or a class for an expanded clone.

D: TRBD1; J: TRBJ2-3; size: NA; length: 14; V: TRBV6-5; DNA: TGTGCCAGCAGTAGGGGACAGCACACAGATACGCAGTATTTT; CDR3: CASSRGQHTDTQYF
D: NA; J: TRBJ1-6; size: once; length: 13; V: TRBV6-1; DNA: TGTGCCAGCAGTGATCTGGACAGTTCACCCCTCCACTTT; CDR3: CASSDLDSSPLHF
D: NA; J: TRBJ1-4; size: once; length: 12; V: TRBV19; DNA: TGTGCCAGTAGGCGGGAGGCAGAAAAACTGTTTTTT; CDR3: CASRREAEKLFF
D: TRBD1; J: TRBJ2-7; size: once; length: 15; V: TRBV7-2; DNA: TGTGCCAGCAGCTTATCGACAGGGGTGGCCTACGAGCAGTACTTC; CDR3: CASSLSTGVAYEQYF
D: NA; J: TRBJ1-1; size: few; length: 13; V: TRBV30; DNA: TGTGCCTGGAGTACAGGGCGGAGGACTGAAGCTTTCTTT; CDR3: CAWSTGRRTEAFF
D: NA; J: TRBJ1-1; size: NA; length: 14; V: TRBV18; DNA: TGTGCCAGCTCACCATCTCTTGGTACCACTGAAGCTTTCTTT; CDR3: CASSPSLGTTEAFF
D: NA; J: TRBJ2-7; size: once; length: 15; V: TRBV18; DNA: TGTGCCAGCTCATCAAATGCTAGGACAGTTGACGAGCAGTACTTC; CDR3: CASSSNARTVDEQYF
D: NA; J: TRBJ1-1; size: NA; length: 12; V: TRBV25-1; DNA: TGTGCCAGCAGTGCCGTGGGGGGGAAGGCTTTCTTT; CDR3: CASSAVGGKAFF
D: TRBD1; J: TRBJ2-7; size: NA; length: 15; V: TRBV11-3; DNA: TGTGCCAGCAGCTTTTCCGGGACAGGTTCATACGAGCAGTACTTC; CDR3: CASSFSGTGSYEQYF
D: NA; J: TRBJ2-3; size: NA; length: 15; V: TRBV18; DNA: TGTGCCAGCTCACCACGGGGGACCCGCACAGATACGCAGTATTTT; CDR3: CASSPRGTRTDTQYF
D: TRBD2; J: TRBJ2-2; size: NA; length: 16; V: TRBV5-1; DNA: TGCGCCAGCAGCTTCCTAGCGGGGAAGGTCGCCGGGGAGCTGTTTTTT; CDR3: CASSFLAGKVAGELFF
D: NA; J: TRBJ1-2; size: NA; length: 16; V: TRBV14; DNA: TGTGCCAGCAGCCAAACCGCCGGGACGGGAGGTAATGGCTACACCTTC; CDR3: CASSQTAGTGGNGYTF
D: NA; J: TRBJ1-4; size: NA; length: 16; V: TRBV19; DNA: TGTGCCAGTACCACACAGGGAAAGGCAACTAATGAAAAACTGTTTTTT; CDR3: CASTTQGKATNEKLFF
D: TRBD1; J: TRBJ1-2; size: NA; length: 15; V: TRBV19; DNA: TGTGCCAGTAGTTCCGGGGACAGGATTATCTATGGCTACACCTTC; CDR3: CASSSGDRIIYGYTF
D: NA; J: TRBJ2-7; size: once; length: 16; V: TRBV11-2; DNA: TGTGCCAGCAGCTCTGCCCCAACAGGCGCGGCCTACGAGCAGTACTTC; CDR3: CASSSAPTGAAYEQYF
D: TRBD2; J: TRBJ2-3; size: NA; length: 15; V: TRBV5-1; DNA: TGCGCCAGCAGCTTTACAGCGGGGAGCACAGATACGCAGTATTTT; CDR3: CASSFTAGSTDTQYF
D: TRBD2; J: TRBJ2-3; size: NA; length: 18; V: TRBV10-1; DNA: TGCGCCAGCAGTGATACCGGTTCCGAGCGGGGGGACACAGATACGCAGTATTTT; CDR3: CASSDTGSERGDTDTQYF
D: NA; J: TRBJ1-3; size: NA; length: 14; V: TRBV19; DNA: TGTGCCAGTGGGTTCTTGGGGACAGGAAACACCATATATTTT; CDR3: CASGFLGTGNTIYF
D: NA; J: TRBJ2-2; size: once; length: 13; V: TRBV6-1; DNA: TGTGCCAGCACTGTAACCCACACCGGGGAGCTGTTTTTT; CDR3: CASTVTHTGELFF
D: NA; J: TRBJ2-5; size: NA; length: 14; V: TRBV7-2; DNA: TGTGCCAGCAGCTTAGTCCTCAGGGAGGAGACCCAGTACTTC; CDR3: CASSLVLREETQYF